The 20 T cell receptor beta chains listed next were all sequenced from one sample in a study of cytomegalovirus exposure and HLA in healthy donors. Sequencing used immunoSEQ multiplex PCR; TCRdb keeps in-frame clones, though not all of them. This table holds 130,000 or so clones, 85% to 90% found once. Input material: PBMCs. These TCRs come from a young woman in good health and CMV-seropositive.

The chain employs TRBV5-1 and TRBJ2-7, with D unresolved. Trimming took 2 bases from V and 3 from J, leaving 15 bases between them. Germline CDR1 reads SGHRS; CDR2 reads YFSETQ. The CDR3 is made up of 15 amino acids. CDR3 region: CASSFDTPSHYEQYF. CDR3 sequence (DNA): TGCGCCAGCAGCTTCGACACCCCAAGTCACTACGAGCAGTACTTC.

The chain uses TRBV28 and TRBJ2-7; TRBD1 matches at 7 bases. Germline V gene data show CDR1 as MDHEN and CDR2 as SYDVKM. Trimming at V came to 4 bases and at J to 2 bases, leaving 8 bases not matched to a gene. The CDR3 contains 15 residues. The CDR3 spells CASSSVLGQTYEQYF. In DNA form, the CDR3 reads TGTGCCAGCAGTTCAGTTTTGGGACAGACCTACGAGCAGTACTTC.

V gene TRBV7-2 combines with J gene TRBJ2-2, with TRBD1 matching over 8 bases. Losses at the gene ends were 1 base for V and 7 bases for J; bases not matched to a gene: 2. From germline, CDR1 is SGHTA and CDR2 FQGNSA. The CDR3 runs 14 residues. CDR3: CASSLDRGVGELFF. The DNA of the CDR3 is TGTGCCAGCAGCTTAGACAGGGGGGTCGGGGAGCTGTTTTTT. The full variable domain, rest sourced from reference TRBV7-2 and TRBJ2-2, is GAGVSQSPSNKVTEKGKDVELRCDPISGHTALYWYRQSLGQGLEFLIYFQGNSAPDKSGLPSDRFSAERTGGSVSTLTIQRTQQEDSAVYLCASSLDRGVGELFFGEGSRLTVL.

The rearrangement joins TRBV15 to TRBJ2-7; D remains ambiguous. The CDR3 is 13 amino acids. Trimming removed 9 bases from V and 0 bases from J, with 12 bases in between. Germline V gene data show CDR1 as LNHNV and CDR2 as YYDKDF (reference sequence). The CDR3 DNA sequence: TGTGCCACGAGTTCTACCCCCTCCTACGAGCAGTACTTC. Its translation: CATSSTPSYEQYF.

CDR3 loop: CASSMGPLAGNTGELFF. In DNA, the CDR3 is TGTGCCAGTAGTATGGGGCCTCTAGCGGGGAACACCGGGGAGCTGTTTTTT. V is TRBV19 and J is TRBJ2-2; 8 nucleotides align to TRBD2. Germline CDR1 and CDR2: LNHDA and SQIVND (reference sequence). V lost 3 bases and J lost 1; bases outside the gene matches: 7. This CDR3 has 17 amino acids.

The CDR3 DNA reads as TGTGCCAGCTTTGGGGGGGCCGGCACCGGGGAGCTGTTTTTT. Amino acids: CASFGGAGTGELFF. The rearrangement links TRBV28 to TRBJ2-2; TRBD2 is a possible D gene (7 bases). Germline-derived CDR1 and CDR2 are MDHEN and SYDVKM. Between the trimmed V and J ends, which lost 8 bases and 4 bases, there was a span of 14 bases. The CDR3 totals 14 residues.

V gene TRBV6-5 combines with J gene TRBJ1-5; 7 bases line up with TRBD1. Germline V gene data show CDR1 as MNHEY and CDR2 as SVGAGI. With V trimmed by 6 bases and J by 7 bases, 12 bases remained unmatched. The CDR3 spans 15 residues. CDR3 protein: CASRPDAGGRQPQHF. The CDR3 nucleotides read TGTGCCAGCAGACCCGATGCAGGGGGGAGACAGCCCCAGCATTTT.

The rearrangement links TRBV5-1 to TRBJ2-7, with TRBD1 matching over 8 bases. Germline CDR1 SGHRS, CDR2 YFSETQ. The CDR3 extends over 14 amino acids. V lost 5 bases, J lost 0 bases, and 4 bases stayed unmatched. DNA of the CDR3: TGCGCCAGCAGTCTCCAGGGGGCCTCCTACGAGCAGTACTTC. Protein product: CASSLQGASYEQYF.

The genes are TRBV2 and TRBJ1-3; the D gene is possibly TRBD1 (5 bases). CDR3 length equals 17 residues. Germline V gene sequence: CDR1 SNHLY, CDR2 FYNNEI. The ends were cut back, 8 bases at V and 0 bases at J, with 20 bases in the middle. The CDR3 nucleotides are TGTGCCAGCGACGGCGGGGCGGGGAAGACCTCTGGAAACACCATATATTTT. Translated, it gives CASDGGAGKTSGNTIYF.

The V call is TRBV2, the J call TRBJ1-2; 8 bases map to TRBD1. J was trimmed by 6 bases and V by 4 bases; bases with no gene match: 4. CDR1 SNHLY and CDR2 FYNNEI come from the germline V gene. CDR3 length equals 13 residues. Here the CDR3 reads CASSVNRGDGYTF. The CDR3 coding sequence is TGTGCCAGCAGTGTCAACAGGGGGGATGGCTACACCTTC.

The chain combines TRBV6-5 with TRBJ1-2; no definite D call. Trimming left V 5 bases short and J 1 base short, with 11 bases between. The CDR3 loop spans 14 amino acids. Germline V lookup: CDR1 MNHEY, CDR2 SVGAGI. The CDR3 bases are TGTGCCAGCAGTACCCCAGGAAATAACTATGGCTACACCTTC. Amino acid sequence: CASSTPGNNYGYTF.

The chain employs TRBV7-6 and TRBJ2-7; 14 bases align to TRBD2. Germline lookup yields CDR1 SGHVS and CDR2 FNYEAQ. V shed 5 bases, J shed 9 bases, and the junction held 12 bases outside the gene matches. The CDR3 extends over 16 amino acids. The CDR3, as DNA: TGTGCCAGCAGCACCTCTCAACCTGGACTAGCGGGGGGGCAGTACTTC. Amino acids: CASSTSQPGLAGGQYF. Full variable domain (rest looked up from reference TRBV7-6 and TRBJ2-7): GAGVSQSPRYKVTKRGQDVALRCDPISGHVSLYWYRQALGQGPEFLTYFNYEAQQDKSGLPNDRFSAERPEGSISTLTIQRTEQRDSAMYRCASSTSQPGLAGGQYFGPGTRLTVT.

This chain joins TRBV29-1 and TRBJ2-1; 7 positions agree with TRBD2. Germline values: CDR1 SQVTM, CDR2 ANQGSEA. The CDR3 sequence is 12 residues long. The ends lost 3 bases at V and 11 bases at J; junction bases unmatched: 7. This CDR3 reads CSVDGWREKQFF. The CDR3 DNA sequence: TGCAGCGTTGATGGTTGGCGGGAGAAGCAGTTCTTC.

The V and J genes are TRBV28 and TRBJ1-5, with 11 nucleotides matching TRBD1. The CDR3 extends over 13 amino acids. Germline assignment: CDR1 MDHEN and CDR2 SYDVKM. V gave up 10 bases and J gave up 5 bases; unmatched junction bases: 4. Here the CDR3 DNA reads TGTGCCACCGAGGGACAGGGGGATCAGCCCCAGCATTTT. Its protein product is CATEGQGDQPQHF.

This chain joins TRBV10-2 and TRBJ2-7; D not certain. CDR3 size: 13 residues. The germline V gene encodes CDR1 WSHSY and CDR2 SAAADI. V was pared by 8 bases and J by 2 bases, with 13 bases between. CDR3 region: CASSGGLTYEQYF. CDR3 nucleotides: TGCGCCAGCTCGGGTGGTTTGACCTACGAGCAGTACTTC.

This chain uses TRBV6-6 with TRBJ2-7, with a possible D match to TRBD1 (5 bases). This CDR3 comprises 11 residues. Between the trimmed V and J ends, which lost 11 bases and 2 bases, there was a span of 10 bases. The germline V gene encodes CDR1 MNHNY and CDR2 SVGAGI (reference sequence). CDR3: CAGAGTYEQYF. The CDR3 DNA follows: TGTGCCGGGGCCGGTACCTACGAGCAGTACTTC.

The V gene is TRBV7-2, the J gene TRBJ2-1; D unclear. CDR1 SGHTA and CDR2 FQGNSA come from the germline V gene. Trimming shortened V by 3 bases and J by 0 bases, and 9 bases separated the two germline ends. The CDR3 is 15 amino acids. DNA of the CDR3: TGTGCCAGCAGCTTTGACTCGAGCTCCTACAATGAGCAGTTCTTC. Its protein product is CASSFDSSSYNEQFF.

V is TRBV18 and J is TRBJ1-1; D unresolved. Trimming left V 8 bases short and J 0 bases short, with 10 bases between. This CDR3 has 13 residues. The germline V gene encodes CDR1 KGHSH and CDR2 LQKENI. The chain's CDR3 is CASRGQLNTEAFF. In DNA form, the CDR3 reads TGTGCCAGCCGCGGGCAGCTGAACACTGAAGCTTTCTTT.

The chain employs TRBV2 and TRBJ2-3; 8 nucleotides match TRBD1. The CDR3 has 16 residues. V gave up 6 bases and J gave up 0 bases; unmatched junction bases: 8. Germline CDR1 SNHLY, CDR2 FYNNEI. The CDR3 coding sequence is TGTGCCAGCAGCTCGGGCAGGGGGCTCAGCACAGATACGCAGTATTTT. Its protein is CASSSGRGLSTDTQYF.

The J gene is TRBJ2-5, the V gene TRBV11-2, with unresolved D. Germline CDR1 and CDR2: SGHAT and FQNNGV. With 0 bases removed from V and 5 bases from J, the gap between germline ends came to 7 bases. The CDR3 loop spans 13 amino acids. CDR3 sequence: CASSLEGQETQYF. The CDR3 region has the DNA TGTGCCAGCAGCTTAGAGGGCCAGGAGACCCAGTACTTC. The full variable domain, completed using reference TRBV11-2 and TRBJ2-5, is EAGVAQSPRYKIIEKRQSVAFWCNPISGHATLYWYQQILGQGPKLLIQFQNNGVVDDSQLPKDRFSAERLKGVDSTLKIQPAKLEDSAVYLCASSLEGQETQYFGPGTRLLVL.